This T cell receptor beta chain was identified during a study of T cell changes during pregnancy in multiple sclerosis. Repertoires were generated with immunoSEQ multiplex PCR, while TCRdb's copy carries only in-frame clones and drops some. Of roughly 40,000 clones listed, nearly 90% are singletons. This clone was found a few times. Sequenced here: CD4+ T cells from peripheral blood mononuclear cells, sampled after pregnancy. The receptor was derived from a female donor with multiple sclerosis, enrolled in a pregnancy study.

In DNA form, the CDR3 reads TGTGCCAGCAGCTTGAGGGGAGGGAACTATGGCTACACCTTC. As protein: CASSLRGGNYGYTF. The genes are TRBV5-5 and TRBJ1-2; D is possibly TRBD1 (5 bases). There are 14 residues in the CDR3. The V gene's germline CDR1 is SGHKS and CDR2 YYEKEE (reference sequence). V lost 1 base, J lost 2 bases, and 9 bases lay in between.